Presented here are 30 T cell receptor beta chains from one specimen sequenced in a study of blood T cell repertoires in COVID-19. TCRdb's copy holds only in-frame clones and misses some; the assay was immunoSEQ multiplex PCR. The data contain under 300,000 clones, around nine tenths of them singletons. The sample was peripheral blood. The receptors originated from a woman in her 40s who had recovered from COVID-19.

The chain combines TRBV29-1 with TRBJ1-2, with 11 bases identical to TRBD1. Trimming removed 7 bases from V and 8 bases from J; junction bases left unmatched: 12. This CDR3 has 14 amino acids. Germline V gene sequence: CDR1 SQVTM, CDR2 ANQGSEA. The chain's CDR3 is CSAPAGQGAIGYTF. The CDR3 DNA follows: TGCAGCGCCCCAGCAGGACAGGGGGCAATAGGCTACACCTTC. The whole variable domain, remainder taken from reference TRBV29-1 and TRBJ1-2, is SAVISQKPSRDICQRGTSLTIQCQVDSQVTMMFWYRQQPGQSLTLIATANQGSEATYESGFVIDKFPISRPNLTFSTLTVSNMSPEDSSIYLCSAPAGQGAIGYTFGSGTRLTVV.

The V gene is TRBV28, the J gene TRBJ2-7; 12 positions match TRBD1. CDR3 length equals 16 residues. J gave up 5 bases and V 1 base, and 6 bases lay outside the gene matches. Looked up from germline, CDR1 is MDHEN and CDR2 is SYDVKM. DNA of the CDR3: TGTGCCAGCAGTTTATTCCGGGACAGGGGGCTCCACGAGCAGTACTTC. This sequence encodes CASSLFRDRGLHEQYF. The complete variable domain, with remaining parts taken from reference TRBV28 and TRBJ2-7, reads DVKVTQSSRYLVKRTGEKVFLECVQDMDHENMFWYRQDPGLGLRLIYFSYDVKMKEKGDIPEGYSVSREKKERFSLILESASTNQTSMYLCASSLFRDRGLHEQYFGPGTRLTVT.

The chain joins TRBV16 to TRBJ2-5, with 8 bases that match TRBD1. J lost 1 base, V lost 0 bases, and 1 base had no gene match. This CDR3 is built from 15 residues. Germline CDR1 KGHSY, CDR2 FQNENV. The CDR3 region has the DNA TGTGCCAGCAGCCAATCCAGGGGGCGCCAAGAGACCCAGTACTTC. Amino acids: CASSQSRGRQETQYF.

This clone was seen only a few times. The J gene is TRBJ2-1, the V gene TRBV4-1; the D gene is possibly TRBD2 (5 bases). The CDR3 covers 13 residues. V was pared by 1 base and J by 7 bases, with 8 bases between. Germline loops: CDR1 MGHRA, CDR2 YSYEKL. Written as DNA, the CDR3 is TGCGCCAGCAGCCAAGCGGGAAGGAATGAGCAGTTCTTC. It encodes CASSQAGRNEQFF.

The chain recombines TRBV7-8 with TRBJ2-7; TRBD1 might be the D (6 bases). Germline loops: CDR1 SGHVS, CDR2 FQNEAQ. The CDR3 consists of 15 residues. V was clipped by 1 base and J by 2 bases, with 12 bases between them. The CDR3 nucleotides are TGTGCCAGCAGCTTAGGTAGGACAGCCACCTACGAGCAGTACTTC. It translates to CASSLGRTATYEQYF. The full variable domain, rest sourced from reference TRBV7-8 and TRBJ2-7, is GAGVSQSPRYKVAKRGQDVALRCDPISGHVSLFWYQQALGQGPEFLTYFQNEAQLDKSGLPSDRFFAERPEGSVSTLKIQRTQQEDSAVYLCASSLGRTATYEQYFGPGTRLTVT.

The chain recombines TRBV6-5 with TRBJ2-3; the D gene is possibly TRBD2 (6 bases). V was shortened by 6 bases and J by 2 bases, with 9 bases between the two germline ends. CDR1 and CDR2 from the germline V gene are MNHEY and SVGAGI. The CDR3 contains 13 residues. In DNA form, the CDR3 reads TGTGCCAGCAGGGGGACTCCCACAGATACGCAGTATTTT. It translates to CASRGTPTDTQYF.

The chain carries TRBV3-1 (or the pseudogene TRBV3-2) and TRBJ2-3; 7 bases align to TRBD1. V trimming: 1 base; J trimming: 2 bases; junction bases outside the gene matches: 3. Looked up from germline, CDR1 is LGHDT and CDR2 is YNNKEL (reference sequence). This CDR3 spans 15 amino acids. The CDR3 loop reads CASSQAGQPTDTQYF. The CDR3 DNA reads as TGTGCCAGCAGCCAAGCGGGACAGCCCACAGATACGCAGTATTTT.

The V gene is TRBV6-5, the J gene TRBJ2-5; 11 bases are shared with TRBD1. Trimming cost V 6 bases and J 5 bases; bases outside gene matches: 5. This CDR3 spans 14 amino acids. Germline V gives CDR1 MNHEY, CDR2 SVGAGI. The CDR3 sequence: CASSGQGAGETQYF. The CDR3 DNA follows: TGTGCCAGCAGCGGACAGGGGGCGGGGGAGACCCAGTACTTC.

The rearrangement links TRBV28 to TRBJ2-5; D remains unclear. The germline gives CDR1 MDHEN, CDR2 SYDVKM. The ends were cut back, 3 bases at V and 1 base at J, with 9 bases in the middle. The CDR3 sequence is 14 residues long. The CDR3 region is CASSLAEPQETQYF. The CDR3 DNA sequence: TGTGCCAGCAGTTTGGCAGAACCCCAAGAGACCCAGTACTTC.

The chain uses TRBV20-1 and TRBJ2-5, with 10 positions matching TRBD2. The germline gives CDR1 DFQATT, CDR2 SNEGSKA (reference sequence). With 3 bases clipped from V and 3 bases from J, the junction kept 4 bases outside the gene matches. The CDR3 contains 14 residues. The CDR3 coding sequence is TGCAGTGCTAGTTGGCTAGCGGGAGAAGAGACCCAGTACTTC. The encoded protein is CSASWLAGEETQYF.

The rearrangement joins TRBV13 to TRBJ2-2; 9 bases match TRBD1. Germline V lookup: CDR1 PRHDT, CDR2 FYEKMQ (reference sequence). The V and J ends lost 5 bases and 10 bases, in that order; junction bases with no gene match: 5. The CDR3 spans 13 residues. The CDR3 nucleotides are TGTGCCAGCAGCACCGGACAGGGGTCGGAGCTGTTTTTT. It yields the protein CASSTGQGSELFF.

The J gene is TRBJ2-5, the V gene TRBV28; TRBD2 aligns across 8 bases. CDR1 and CDR2 (germline): MDHEN, SYDVKM. J lost 5 bases, V lost 2 bases, and 7 bases had no gene match. The CDR3 runs to 15 residues. This chain's CDR3 is CASSLTGGPGETQYF. The CDR3, as DNA: TGTGCCAGCAGTTTAACGGGAGGGCCTGGGGAGACCCAGTACTTC.

The CDR3 coding sequence is TGTGCCAGCAGCTTCGGCTCAGTTGGGGCGAACTATGGCTACACCTTC. The encoded protein is CASSFGSVGANYGYTF. The genes are TRBV7-3 and TRBJ1-2; TRBD1 is a possible D gene (5 bases). Germline assignment: CDR1 SGHTA and CDR2 FQGTGA. V was shortened by 3 bases and J by 2 bases, with 16 bases between the two germline ends. The CDR3 consists of 16 residues.

CDR3 region: CASGDRVTDTQYF. The CDR3 region has the DNA TGTGCCAGTGGCGACAGGGTCACAGATACGCAGTATTTT. The genes are TRBV19 and TRBJ2-3; 7 nucleotides agree with TRBD1. In germline, CDR1 is LNHDA, CDR2 SQIVND (reference sequence). V dropped 8 bases and J dropped 2; count of bases not matched to a gene: 4. The CDR3 sequence is 13 residues long.

This chain connects TRBV4-1 to TRBJ1-2; 7 bases are a match to TRBD1. V was pared by 1 base and J by 1 base, with 6 bases of the junction left unmatched. CDR1 MGHRA and CDR2 YSYEKL come from the germline V gene. The CDR3 runs 16 residues. The DNA for the CDR3 is TGCGCCAGCAGCCAAGGATGGACAGGAGTTAACTATGGCTACACCTTC. As protein: CASSQGWTGVNYGYTF.

Only one count was recorded for this clone. The chain joins TRBV30 to TRBJ1-1; 10 bases map to TRBD1. Germline CDR1 GTSNPN, CDR2 SVGIG (reference sequence). The CDR3 sequence is 16 residues long. With V trimmed by 1 base and J by 3 bases, 8 bases remained unmatched. Here the CDR3 reads CAWSGYDRGRDTEAFF. CDR3 nucleotide sequence: TGTGCCTGGAGTGGATACGACAGGGGGCGGGACACTGAAGCTTTCTTT. The variable domain in full, completed from reference TRBV30 and TRBJ1-1, reads SQTIHQWPATLVQPVGSPLSLECTVEGTSNPNLYWYRQAAGRGLQLLFYSVGIGQISSEVPQNLSASRPQDRQFILSSKKLLLSDSGFYLCAWSGYDRGRDTEAFFGQGTRLTVV.

The table lists this clone with a few counts. V is TRBV7-8 and J is TRBJ2-1, with D maybe TRBD2 (5 bases). The V end was cut by 0 bases, the J end by 9 bases, with 12 bases between. The germline CDR1 and CDR2 sequences are SGHVS and FQNEAQ. The CDR3 consists of 14 residues. The CDR3 coding sequence is TGTGCCAGCAGCTTAGCGGAGGTAGGGCTTGAGCAGTTCTTC. Protein product: CASSLAEVGLEQFF.

The genes are TRBV19 and TRBJ2-5, with D unresolved. V was clipped by 3 bases and J by 6 bases, with 17 bases between them. The CDR3 contains 15 residues. The germline CDR1 and CDR2 sequences are LNHDA and SQIVND (reference sequence). In DNA form, the CDR3 reads TGTGCCAGTAGTATTGGTAGCTCAGCTACGCAGACCCAGTACTTC. The encoded protein is CASSIGSSATQTQYF. The whole variable domain, filled in from reference TRBV19 and TRBJ2-5, reads DGGITQSPKYLFRKEGQNVTLSCEQNLNHDAMYWYRQDPGQGLRLIYYSQIVNDFQKGDIAEGYSVSREKKESFPLTVTSAQKNPTAFYLCASSIGSSATQTQYFGPGTRLLVL.

This clone has just a few counts. The genes are TRBV11-1 and TRBJ1-6; D perhaps matches TRBD1 (5 bases). CDR3 length: 15 amino acids. Germline loops: CDR1 SGHAT, CDR2 FQDESV (reference sequence). V was cut by 5 bases and J by 7 bases, with 15 bases left in between. CDR3: CASSTGQYPNSPLHF. The CDR3 bases are TGTGCCAGCAGCACCGGACAATACCCCAATTCACCCCTCCACTTT.

Regarding this clone: Distinct nucleotide sequences in the sample also encode this CDR3. The V call is TRBV11-2, the J call TRBJ1-4; 8 bases fit TRBD1. This CDR3 spans 14 amino acids. J was trimmed by 8 bases and V by 0 bases; bases with no gene match: 2. The germline gives CDR1 SGHAT, CDR2 FQNNGV. In DNA form, the CDR3 reads TGTGCCAGCAGCTTAGACAGGGGGCGCGAAAAACTGTTTTTT. Translated: CASSLDRGREKLFF.

The genes are TRBV10-3 and TRBJ1-5; 9 nucleotides line up with TRBD1. The CDR3 has 13 residues. V gave up 11 bases and J gave up 3 bases; unmatched junction bases: 5. CDR1 and CDR2 from the germline V gene are ENHRY and SYGVKD. This CDR3 reads CAARQGDNQPQHF. The DNA for the CDR3 is TGTGCCGCTAGACAGGGGGACAATCAGCCCCAGCATTTT.

The V gene is TRBV19, the J gene TRBJ2-2; 7 bases line up with TRBD1. CDR1 LNHDA and CDR2 SQIVND come from the germline V gene (reference sequence). With V trimmed by 5 bases and J by 9 bases, 9 bases remained unmatched. The CDR3 is 14 amino acids. This chain's CDR3 is CASSPGQTYWELFF. The CDR3 region has the DNA TGTGCCAGTAGTCCGGGACAGACCTATTGGGAGCTGTTTTTT.

The chain carries TRBV11-2 and TRBJ2-1; possible D gene TRBD2, 6 bases. CDR3 length: 16 amino acids. Trimming stripped 4 bases from V and 10 bases from J, with 23 bases between. Germline V lookup: CDR1 SGHAT, CDR2 FQNNGV. The chain's CDR3 is CASSSIGAGRNLEQFF. The CDR3 coding sequence is TGTGCCAGCAGCTCAATAGGGGCGGGACGCAACCTGGAGCAGTTCTTC.

The V and J genes are TRBV27 and TRBJ1-1; TRBD1 might be the D (5 bases). CDR3 length: 14 residues. From germline, CDR1 is MNHEY and CDR2 SMNVEV (reference sequence). V lost 4 bases, J lost 7 bases, and 16 bases lay in between. The CDR3 DNA is TGTGCCAGCAGTTCCCTTACAGGCGCCTTTGAAGCTTTCTTT. Amino acid sequence: CASSSLTGAFEAFF.

The chain has TRBV5-1 and TRBJ1-4; 8 bases match TRBD1. The ends lost 4 bases at V and 5 bases at J; junction bases unmatched: 7. The germline V gene has CDR1 SGHRS and CDR2 YFSETQ. The CDR3 contains 15 residues. The CDR3 spells CASSVQGAPNEKLFF. The DNA of the CDR3 is TGCGCCAGCAGCGTCCAGGGGGCACCGAATGAAAAACTGTTTTTT. The full variable domain, its missing parts supplied by reference TRBV5-1 and TRBJ1-4, is KAGVTQTPRYLIKTRGQQVTLSCSPISGHRSVSWYQQTPGQGLQFLFEYFSETQRNKGNFPGRFSGRQFSNSRSEMNVSTLELGDSALYLCASSVQGAPNEKLFFGSGTQLSVL.

This clone was seen once. The gene calls are TRBV9 and TRBJ2-7, with 9 bases matching TRBD1. The CDR3 covers 14 residues. Germline loops: CDR1 SGDLS, CDR2 YYNGEE. V was pared by 3 bases and J by 6 bases, with 7 bases of the junction left unmatched. CDR3 residues: CASSGSGQGSEQYF. The CDR3, as DNA: TGTGCCAGCAGCGGGTCGGGACAGGGTAGCGAGCAGTACTTC.

This clone was detected only once. This chain connects TRBV7-8 to TRBJ2-5; 10 nucleotides agree with TRBD1. The trim removed 3 bases at V and 4 bases at J, leaving 8 bases unmatched. Germline V gene data show CDR1 as SGHVS and CDR2 as FQNEAQ. This CDR3 region has 16 residues. As DNA, the CDR3 is TGTGCCAGCAGCTTTCGGGCCGGGGACAGGGGAGAGACCCAGTACTTC. Its translation is CASSFRAGDRGETQYF.

This sequence joins TRBV6-6 and TRBJ2-5, with D possibly being TRBD2 (7 bases). The germline CDR1 and CDR2 sequences are MNHNY and SVGAGI (reference sequence). There are 14 residues in the CDR3. Trimming removed 8 bases from V and 2 bases from J, with 15 bases in between. CDR3 sequence: CASGGRGGQETQYF. CDR3 DNA sequence: TGTGCCAGCGGTGGGAGGGGGGGACAAGAGACCCAGTACTTC.

For the CDR3, the DNA is TGTGCCAGCAGCTCAGGAAACACCGGGGAGCTGTTTTTT. Amino acid sequence: CASSSGNTGELFF. The rearrangement joins TRBV11-3 to TRBJ2-2; D is unresolved. CDR3 size: 13 residues. Germline lookup yields CDR1 SGHNT and CDR2 YENEEA. Trimming stripped 4 bases from V and 2 bases from J, with 5 bases between.

The CDR3 region has the DNA TGTGCCAGCAAACCGGGACTAGCGGGAGGAAAACCTTACGAGCAGTACTTC. Amino acids: CASKPGLAGGKPYEQYF. The chain has TRBV21-1 and TRBJ2-7; the table names TRBD2, a call not compared with the DNA. TRBV21-1 is a pseudogene segment. This CDR3 has 17 amino acids.